Sequencing of this T cell receptor beta chain was carried out in a study of CDR3 diversity in severe acne. Using its own MiXCR run on the PCR reads, TCRdb lists one record per CDR3 protein. The top ten clones hold roughly an eighth of a sample with 100,000 or so distinct CDR3 sequences, approximately 47% of them seen once. This clonotype has ten or more counts. The sequenced sample was blood. The TCR was taken from a male donor with acne.

The CDR3, as DNA: TGCAGTGCTAGAGGACAGGGAATAAGCAATCAGCCCCAGCATTTT. Its translation is CSARGQGISNQPQHF. This chain joins TRBV20-1 and TRBJ1-5; 7 nucleotides match TRBD1. The CDR3 totals 15 residues. The germline CDR1 and CDR2 sequences are DFQATT and SNEGSKA (reference sequence). The ends lost 1 base at V and 1 base at J; junction bases unmatched: 4.